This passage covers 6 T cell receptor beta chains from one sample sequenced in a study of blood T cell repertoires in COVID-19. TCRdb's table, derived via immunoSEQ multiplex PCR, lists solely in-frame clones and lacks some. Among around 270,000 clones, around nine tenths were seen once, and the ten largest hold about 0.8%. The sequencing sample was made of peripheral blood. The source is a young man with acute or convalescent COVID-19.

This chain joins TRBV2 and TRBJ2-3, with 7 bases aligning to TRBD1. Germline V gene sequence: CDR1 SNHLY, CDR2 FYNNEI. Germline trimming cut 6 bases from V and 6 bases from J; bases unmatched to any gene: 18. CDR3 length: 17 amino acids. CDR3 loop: CASRDPVGTEASDTQYF. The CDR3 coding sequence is TGTGCCAGCAGGGATCCTGTAGGGACAGAGGCCTCCGATACGCAGTATTTT.

The CDR3 DNA is TGTGCCAGTAGTATCTCCAGGCATAGCAATCAGCCCCAGCATTTT. This translates into CASSISRHSNQPQHF. The chain recombines TRBV19 with TRBJ1-5; the D is unclear. V was pared by 3 bases and J by 0 bases, with 9 bases between. The CDR3 covers 15 residues. CDR1 and CDR2 from the germline V gene are LNHDA and SQIVND (reference sequence).

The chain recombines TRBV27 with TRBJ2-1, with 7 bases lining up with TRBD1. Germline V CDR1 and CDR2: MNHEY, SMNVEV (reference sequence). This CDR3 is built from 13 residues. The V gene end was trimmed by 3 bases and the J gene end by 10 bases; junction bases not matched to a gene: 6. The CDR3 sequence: CASSFLDRSEQFF. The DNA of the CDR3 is TGTGCCAGCAGTTTCCTGGACAGGTCGGAGCAGTTCTTC.

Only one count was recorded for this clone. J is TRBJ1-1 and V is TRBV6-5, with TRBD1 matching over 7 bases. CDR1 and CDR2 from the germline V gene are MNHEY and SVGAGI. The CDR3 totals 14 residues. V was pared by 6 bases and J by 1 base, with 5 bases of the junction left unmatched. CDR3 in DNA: TGTGCCAGCAGGCGACAGGGCCAGAACACTGAAGCTTTCTTT. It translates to CASRRQGQNTEAFF.

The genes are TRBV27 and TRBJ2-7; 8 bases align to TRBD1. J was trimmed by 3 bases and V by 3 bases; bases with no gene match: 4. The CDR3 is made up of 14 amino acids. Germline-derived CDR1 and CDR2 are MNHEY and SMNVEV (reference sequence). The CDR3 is CASSFDRGGYEQYF. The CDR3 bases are TGTGCCAGCAGTTTCGACAGGGGAGGCTACGAGCAGTACTTC.

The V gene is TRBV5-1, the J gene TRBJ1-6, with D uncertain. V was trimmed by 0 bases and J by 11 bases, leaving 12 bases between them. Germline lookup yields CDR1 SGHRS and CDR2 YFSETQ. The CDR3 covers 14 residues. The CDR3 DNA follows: TGCGCCAGCAGCTTGGGGTCGGTAGAGGCACCCCTCCACTTT. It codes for CASSLGSVEAPLHF. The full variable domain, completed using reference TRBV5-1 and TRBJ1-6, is KAGVTQTPRYLIKTRGQQVTLSCSPISGHRSVSWYQQTPGQGLQFLFEYFSETQRNKGNFPGRFSGRQFSNSRSEMNVSTLELGDSALYLCASSLGSVEAPLHFGNGTRLTVT.